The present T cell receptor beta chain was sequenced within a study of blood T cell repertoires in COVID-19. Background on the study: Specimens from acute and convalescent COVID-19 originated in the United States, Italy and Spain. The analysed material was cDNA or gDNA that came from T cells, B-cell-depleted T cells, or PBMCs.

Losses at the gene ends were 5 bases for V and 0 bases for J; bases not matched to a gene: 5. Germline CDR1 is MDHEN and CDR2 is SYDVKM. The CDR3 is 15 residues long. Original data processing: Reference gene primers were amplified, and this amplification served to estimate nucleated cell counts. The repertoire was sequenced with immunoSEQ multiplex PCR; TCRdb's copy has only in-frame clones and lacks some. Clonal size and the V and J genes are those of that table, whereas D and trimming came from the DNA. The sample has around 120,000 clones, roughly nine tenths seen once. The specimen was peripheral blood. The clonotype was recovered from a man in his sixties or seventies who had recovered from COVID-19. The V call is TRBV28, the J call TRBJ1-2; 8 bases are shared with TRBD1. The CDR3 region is CASSPIQGANYGYTF. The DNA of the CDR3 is TGTGCCAGCAGTCCTATACAGGGGGCTAACTATGGCTACACCTTC.